Listed below are T cell receptor delta chains from one sample, sequenced in a study of gamma-delta chains in newborns, infants, children. TCRdb applied CATT to the reads for clone calling. This repertoire shows 4,000 or so delta-chain clones, roughly two fifths found once; its top ten account for 8% to 9.5%. The material sequenced was blood, taken at week 6. Receptors were obtained from a child who was a newborn, infant or young child, either healthy, febrile or measles-vaccinated (not recorded which). CDR3s include the opening cysteine and the closing phenylalanine or tryptophan. A D gene is named only where the DNA matches it firmly. Rows give clone size only sometimes, using once, few, many, or a class for an expanded clone.

>TRDD3|TRAV29/DV5|few|TRDJ1
CAASASGGYPVGTDKLIF
TGTGCAGCAAGCGCGTCTGGGGGATACCCCGTTGGGACCGATAAACTCATCTTT
>TRDD3|TRDV1|-|TRDJ1
CALGEIVTPTGGYADKLIF
TGTGCTCTTGGGGAAATTGTCACACCGACTGGGGGATACGCCGATAAACTCATCTTT
>-|TRDV1|-|TRDJ1
CALGAFPTVLGAYGYTAKLIF
TGTGCTCTTGGGGCCTTTCCTACGGTACTGGGGGCTTACGGCTACACCGCTAAACTCATCTTT
>TRDD3|TRDV1|few|TRDJ1
CALGDSDLVPRGGIPGTDKLIF
TGTGCTCTTGGGGACTCCGACCTAGTTCCACGTGGGGGGATCCCTGGCACCGATAAACTCATCTTT
>-|TRDV1|-|TRDJ1
CALGEPPGTTTDKLIF
TGTGCTCTTGGGGAACCCCCGGGAACAACCACTGATAAACTCATCTTT
>TRDD3|TRDV3|-|TRDJ1
CAFPRVYWGIDLYTDKLIF
TGTGCCTTCCCAAGGGTCTACTGGGGGATAGACCTGTACACCGATAAACTCATCTTT
>TRDD2|TRDV2|-|TRDJ1
CACDPLPMLDSRRTYTDKPIF
TGTGCCTGTGACCCTCTTCCTATGCTGGATAGTAGAAGGACGTACACCGATAAACCCATCTTT
>-|TRDV1|-|TRDJ1
CALGRGPVRLADKLIF
TGTGCTCTTGGCCGGGGACCCGTACGACTGGCCGATAAACTCATCTTT
>-|TRAV29/DV5|-|TRDJ2
CAAKWGTAQLFF
TGTGCAGCAAAATGGGGGACAGCACAACTCTTCTTT
>TRDD3|TRDV2|-|TRDJ1
CACDTLSTGGYWDTDKLIF
TGTGCCTGTGACACCCTTAGTACTGGGGGATACTGGGACACCGATAAACTCATCTTT
>-|TRAV29/DV5|large|TRDJ1
CAAPLGRKLIF
TGTGCAGCACCACTTGGGAGGAAACTCATCTTT
>TRDD3|TRAV29/DV5|medium-sized|TRDJ1
CAAFITGGKTDKLIF
TGTGCAGCATTCATAACTGGGGGAAAGACCGATAAACTCATCTTT
>-|TRDV1|-|TRDJ1
CALGERLLFGPYLNSTLPYTDKLIF
TGTGCTCTTGGGGAACGACTACTATTCGGTCCTTATCTTAACTCGACCTTACCGTACACCGATAAACTCATCTTT
>-|TRDV2|-|TRDJ1
CACDTVPNLRSPVLEGRELIF
TGTGCCTGTGACACGGTTCCCAACCTTCGGTCACCGGTACTGGAGGGACGGGAACTCATCTTT
>-|TRDV2|medium-sized|TRDJ3
CACDTAGVSSWDTRQMFF
TGTGCCTGTGACACCGCGGGGGTCAGCTCCTGGGACACCCGACAGATGTTTTTC
>TRDD3|TRDV3|-|TRDJ1
CAFSPGGSPKLIF
TGTGCCTTTTCTCCTGGGGGGAGTCCTAAACTCATCTTT
>-|TRDV1|-|TRDJ1
CALGDGTFFIFHLPLTNTDKLIF
TGTGCTCTTGGGGACGGGACGTTCTTCATCTTCCATCTCCCCCTGACTAACACCGATAAACTCATCTTT
>-|TRDV3|-|TRDJ1
CAFTAGPGITDKLIF
TGTGCCTTTACCGCAGGCCCCGGTATCACCGATAAACTCATCTTT
>-|TRDV2|few|TRDJ1
CACDKLGDTDKLIF
TGTGCCTGTGACAAGTTGGGGGACACCGATAAACTCATCTTT
>-|TRDV2|-|TRDJ1
CACDTLQSSLPEGYTDKLIF
TGTGCCTGTGACACTCTCCAATCTTCCTTACCTGAGGGTTACACCGATAAACTCATCTTT
>-|TRAV29/DV5|-|TRDJ1
CAASALSPGGPYTDKLIF
TGTGCAGCAAGCGCGCTTTCCCCGGGGGGACCGTACACCGATAAACTCATCTTT
>TRDD3|TRDV2|-|TRDJ3
CACDTGSWGSSWDTRQMFF
TGTGCCTGTGACACCGGGAGCTGGGGGAGCTCCTGGGACACCCGACAGATGTTTTTC
>-|TRDV2|few|TRDJ1
CACDHTGYHTDKLIF
TGTGCCTGTGACCACACTGGTTACCACACCGATAAACTCATCTTT
>TRDD3|TRDV1|-|TRDJ2
CALGDLFRLLGDPPAQLFF
TGTGCTCTTGGGGACCTCTTCCGCTTACTGGGGGATCCCCCAGCACAACTCTTCTTT
>TRDD3|TRDV1|medium-sized|TRDJ1
CALGRGSTGGYGTDKLIF
TGTGCTCTTGGGAGAGGAAGTACTGGGGGATACGGGACCGATAAACTCATCTTT
>-|TRDV2|few|TRDJ1
CACDSLSSSPDKLIF
TGTGCCTGTGACTCCCTTTCCTCCTCCCCCGATAAACTCATCTTT
>TRDD3|TRDV2|-|TRDJ2
CASSTTLIWGMGPLTVGLFF
TGTGCCTCCTCCACAACCCTGATCTGGGGGATGGGACCTTTGACAGTAGGACTCTTCTTT
>TRDD3|TRDV1|large|TRDJ1
CALGEFHHMMDTLTDKLIF
TGTGCTCTTGGGGAATTTCATCATATGATGGATACGCTTACAGATAAACTCATCTTT
>-|TRDV1|few|TRDJ1
CALGKALPTGDDDKLIF
TGTGCTCTTGGGAAGGCACTTCCTACTGGGGATGACGATAAACTCATCTTT
>TRDD2|TRDV1|-|TRDJ1
CALGEPPAFLGSQASPNRWYTDKLIF
TGTGCTCTTGGGGAACCACCGGCCTTCCTAGGATCCCAGGCATCCCCAAACAGGTGGTACACCGATAAACTCATCTTT
>TRDD3|TRDV1|-|TRDJ1
CALGRGGDHGLIF
TGTGCTCTTGGAAGAGGGGGGGATCACGGACTCATCTTT
>TRDD3|TRDV2|-|TRDJ1
CACDPAFKTGGYKKNTDVLIF
TGTGCCTGTGACCCGGCCTTCAAAACTGGGGGATATAAGAAAAACACCGATGTGCTCATCTTT
>TRDD3|TRDV2|once|TRDJ1
CACDTVGDQADKLIF
TGTGCCTGTGACACAGTGGGGGATCAGGCAGATAAACTCATCTTT
>TRDD3|TRDV1|-|TRDJ1
CALGALGLLRDDWGTYTDKLIF
TGTGCTCTTGGGGCCCTAGGCCTCCTCCGCGACGATTGGGGGACGTACACCGATAAACTCATCTTT
>-|TRDV1|medium-sized|TRDJ2
CALRADRIPLTAQLFF
TGTGCTCTTCGGGCGGATAGGATTCCTTTGACAGCACAACTCTTCTTT
>TRDD3|TRDV2|-|TRDJ3
CACDLLGDTQWDTRQMFF
TGTGCCTGTGACCTCCTGGGGGATACTCAGTGGGACACCCGACAGATGTTTTTC
>TRDD3|TRDV1|few|TRDJ1
CALGEFGLLPPLGDTSLYTDKLIF
TGTGCTCTTGGGGAATTTGGGCTACTACCTCCACTGGGGGATACGTCGCTGTACACCGATAAACTCATCTTT
>TRDD3|TRDV2|medium-sized|TRDJ2
CACDLVLGGHKGLTAQLFF
TGTGCCTGTGACCTTGTACTGGGGGGACACAAGGGTTTGACAGCACAACTCTTCTTT
>TRDD3|TRAV29/DV5|-|TRDJ1
CAARPTYDLTPGDGINTDKLIF
TGTGCAGCAAGGCCGACCTATGATTTAACGCCGGGGGATGGTATTAACACCGATAAACTCATCTTT
>TRDD3|TRDV1|-|TRDJ1
CALGELDFPSLIYWGTLYTDKLIF
TGTGCTCTTGGGGAACTAGATTTCCCTTCCTTGATATACTGGGGGACCCTGTACACCGATAAACTCATCTTT
>TRDD3|TRDV2|few|TRDJ1
CACDPLLGVYLYTDKLIF
TGTGCCTGTGACCCACTACTGGGGGTTTATCTTTACACCGATAAACTCATCTTT
>-|TRDV2|few|TRDJ1
CACDTWGWWGLLFPGATDKLIF
TGTGCCTGTGACACTTGGGGTTGGTGGGGGCTACTATTCCCCGGAGCCACCGATAAACTCATCTTT
>TRDD3|TRDV3|few|TRDJ1
CAFGVGDTSPKLIF
TGTGCCTTTGGGGTGGGGGATACCTCTCCTAAACTCATCTTT
>TRDD3|TRDV1|-|TRDJ1
CALGGFSFGGYSDKLIF
TGTGCTCTTGGGGGCTTTTCTTTTGGGGGATACAGCGATAAACTCATCTTT
>-|TRDV1|few|TRDJ1
CALGKGRDRSDKLIF
TGTGCTCTTGGGAAAGGGCGGGATAGGTCCGATAAACTCATCTTT
>-|TRDV1|-|TRDJ1
CALGEPVSKHGRITDKLIF
TGTGCTCTTGGGGAACCGGTTTCCAAACATGGGCGAATCACCGATAAACTCATCTTT